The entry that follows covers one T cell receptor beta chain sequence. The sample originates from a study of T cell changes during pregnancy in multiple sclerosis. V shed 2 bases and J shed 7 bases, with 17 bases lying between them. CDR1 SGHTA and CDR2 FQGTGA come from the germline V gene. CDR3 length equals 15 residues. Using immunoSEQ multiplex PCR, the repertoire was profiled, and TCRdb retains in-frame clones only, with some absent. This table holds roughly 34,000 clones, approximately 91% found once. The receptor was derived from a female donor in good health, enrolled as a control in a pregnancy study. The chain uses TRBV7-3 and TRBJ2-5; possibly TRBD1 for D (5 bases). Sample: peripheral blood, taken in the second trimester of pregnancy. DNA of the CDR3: TGTGCCAGCAGCTTATCGGCTACCCCTCAGGGGACCCAGTACTTC. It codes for CASSLSATPQGTQYF.